This T cell receptor beta chain was sequenced in a study of beta chain features in type 1 diabetes. Broader study findings: Type 1 diabetes patients had VDJ junctions that carried fewer insertions and more deletions.

The CDR3 has 16 amino acids. Germline V gene lookup returns CDR1 LGHNT and CDR2 FRNRAP. The V and J ends lost 1 base and 6 bases respectively, with 16 bases between them. Expressed TCRB transcripts were sequenced because the entire RNA isolate underwent reverse transcription. Repertoires were generated with immunoSEQ multiplex PCR, while TCRdb's copy carries only in-frame clones and drops some. The sample shows 130,000 to 150,000 clones, about 10% of them seen only once. This clone was seen a handful of times. The antigen is not known. Sequenced: naive CD4+ T cells from blood. V is TRBV12-5 and J is TRBJ2-1, with TRBD2 as a possible D gene (8 bases). The TCR comes from a man between 18 and 35 years old in good health. CDR3 sequence reads: CASGLDRGGGRNEQFF. The CDR3 DNA sequence: TGTGCTAGTGGTTTGGACAGGGGCGGGGGGCGCAATGAGCAGTTCTTC. The variable domain in full, completed from reference TRBV12-5 and TRBJ2-1, reads DARVTQTPRHKVTEMGQEVTMRCQPILGHNTVFWYRQTMMQGLELLAYFRNRAPLDDSGMPKDRFSAEMPDATLATLKIQPSEPRDSAVYFCASGLDRGGGRNEQFFGPGTRLTVL.